Below, 29 T cell receptor beta chains from the same sample are listed, as sequenced in a study of graft-versus-host responses after intestinal transplantation. What these receptors recognize is not known. The data were produced by immunoSEQ multiplex PCR, yet TCRdb's version contains in-frame clones alone and is incomplete. The table has about 110,000 clones, approximately 92% seen once. The input for sequencing was unstimulated CD8+ T cells sorted from spleen or lymph node cells, taken before intestinal transplant. These receptors were taken from a human donor who received an intestinal transplant.

V usage is TRBV6-5 and J usage is TRBJ1-4; no firm D call. Germline-derived CDR1 and CDR2 are MNHEY and SVGAGI. V was clipped by 4 bases and J by 0 bases, with 6 bases between them. This CDR3 is 14 amino acids long. The CDR3 spells CASSFSSTNEKLFF. The CDR3 DNA reads TGTGCCAGCAGTTTCAGCTCAACTAATGAAAAACTGTTTTTT.

V usage is TRBV6-5 and J usage is TRBJ2-3; either TRBD1 or TRBD2 may supply D (6 bases each). The CDR3 extends over 13 amino acids. With 4 bases removed from V and 6 bases from J, the gap between germline ends came to 11 bases. Germline V gene lookup returns CDR1 MNHEY and CDR2 SVGAGI. The CDR3 sequence is CASSLGGVDTQYF. DNA for the CDR3: TGTGCCAGCAGTTTGGGGGGCGTCGATACGCAGTATTTT.

The V and J genes are TRBV28 and TRBJ1-5; unclear D gene. V lost 3 bases and J 7 bases, leaving 19 bases between the germline ends. The CDR3 contains 16 residues. Germline V gene data show CDR1 as MDHEN and CDR2 as SYDVKM. The chain's CDR3 is CASSFEIRVLGQPQHF. The CDR3 region has the DNA TGTGCCAGCAGTTTCGAAATTAGGGTCCTCGGCCAGCCCCAGCATTTT.

This sequence joins TRBV5-1 and TRBJ2-7; D might be TRBD1 (5 bases). Germline V gives CDR1 SGHRS, CDR2 YFSETQ. The CDR3 covers 12 residues. Deletions cut 5 bases from V and 4 bases from J, with 10 bases between. CDR3 sequence reads: CASRGRVYEQYF. The CDR3, as DNA: TGCGCCAGCAGGGGCAGGGTTTACGAGCAGTACTTC.

V and J are TRBV6-1 and TRBJ2-1; D may be TRBD1 (6 bases). The CDR3 has 12 residues. Germline CDR1 reads MNHNS; CDR2 reads SASEGT. The V gene lost 10 bases and the J gene lost 4 bases, with 11 bases spanning the gap. CDR3 coding DNA: TGTGCCACCCAGAGGGGGTACAATGAGCAGTTCTTC. Translating gives CATQRGYNEQFF.

The chain carries TRBV27 and TRBJ2-7; 8 bases match TRBD2. Germline CDR1 reads MNHEY; CDR2 reads SMNVEV (reference sequence). With 2 bases clipped from V and 5 bases from J, the junction kept 11 bases outside the gene matches. The length of the CDR3 is 16 residues. The CDR3 DNA follows: TGTGCCAGCAGTTTAGTAAGATTAGCGGGAATCGACGAGCAGTACTTC. Protein: CASSLVRLAGIDEQYF.

V and J are TRBV6-5 and TRBJ2-1; the D gene is possibly TRBD2 (5 bases). V lost 5 bases and J 4 bases, leaving 9 bases between the germline ends. Germline V lookup: CDR1 MNHEY, CDR2 SVGAGI. The CDR3 totals 13 residues. CDR3 in amino acids: CASSGGQYNEQFF. The DNA for the CDR3 is TGTGCCAGCAGTGGCGGGCAGTACAATGAGCAGTTCTTC.

V gene TRBV28 combines with J gene TRBJ1-5; 10 bases are shared with TRBD1. The CDR3 contains 16 residues. Germline V gene lookup returns CDR1 MDHEN and CDR2 SYDVKM. Trimming at V came to 4 bases and at J to 6 bases, leaving 9 bases not matched to a gene. CDR3 residues: CASSSTGTGEVQPQHF. The CDR3 nucleotides read TGTGCCAGCAGTTCCACGGGGACAGGGGAGGTTCAGCCCCAGCATTTT. The whole variable domain, remainder taken from reference TRBV28 and TRBJ1-5, is DVKVTQSSRYLVKRTGEKVFLECVQDMDHENMFWYRQDPGLGLRLIYFSYDVKMKEKGDIPEGYSVSREKKERFSLILESASTNQTSMYLCASSSTGTGEVQPQHFGDGTRLSIL.

As to this clone: The same CDR3 also results from other DNA sequences found in this sample. This sequence joins TRBV30 and TRBJ1-2; tentatively, D is TRBD1 (6 bases). The V gene's germline CDR1 is GTSNPN and CDR2 SVGIG (reference sequence). V shed 0 bases and J shed 4 bases, with 9 bases lying between them. This CDR3 region has 13 residues. The CDR3 loop reads CAWSVGGAYGYTF. DNA of the CDR3: TGTGCCTGGAGTGTCGGGGGCGCCTATGGCTACACCTTC. The whole variable domain, filled in from reference TRBV30 and TRBJ1-2, reads SQTIHQWPATLVQPVGSPLSLECTVEGTSNPNLYWYRQAAGRGLQLLFYSVGIGQISSEVPQNLSASRPQDRQFILSSKKLLLSDSGFYLCAWSVGGAYGYTFGSGTRLTVV.

The gene calls are TRBV27 and TRBJ2-5; no clear D gene. Germline-derived CDR1 and CDR2 are MNHEY and SMNVEV (reference sequence). V dropped 8 bases and J dropped 3 bases, with 16 bases sitting between them. This CDR3 has 14 amino acids. The CDR3 sequence: CASGSWYSEETQYF. The CDR3 DNA follows: TGTGCCAGCGGCAGTTGGTACAGCGAAGAGACCCAGTACTTC.

CDR3 region: CASSYIQGYEQYF. CDR3 nucleotides: TGTGCCAGCAGCTACATACAGGGTTACGAGCAGTACTTC. V is TRBV6-6 and J is TRBJ2-7; D might be TRBD1 (6 bases). Trimming removed 6 bases at V and 4 bases at J, with 13 bases between. CDR1 is MNHNY, CDR2 SVGAGI, per germline (reference sequence). The CDR3 contains 13 residues.

The chain has TRBV29-1 and TRBJ1-2; 7 bases align to TRBD1. CDR3 length equals 13 residues. The V segment lost 0 bases and the J segment 8 bases; nucleotides outside the gene matches: 6. CDR1 and CDR2 (germline): SQVTM, ANQGSEA. CDR3 bases: TGCAGCGTTGAAGATCGAAGGGGGCGAGGCTACACCTTC. Translated, it gives CSVEDRRGRGYTF.

The chain has TRBV27 and TRBJ1-5, with TRBD1 as a possible D gene (5 bases). The CDR3 contains 13 residues. Germline lookup yields CDR1 MNHEY and CDR2 SMNVEV (reference sequence). Trimming left V 8 bases short and J 1 base short, with 9 bases between. CDR3 residues: CASGGPSNQPQHF. DNA of the CDR3: TGTGCCAGCGGGGGACCGAGCAATCAGCCCCAGCATTTT.

This chain connects TRBV4-1 to TRBJ2-2; D call uncertain. V shed 1 base and J shed 3 bases, with 12 bases lying between them. Germline V gene data show CDR1 as MGHRA and CDR2 as YSYEKL. CDR3 length: 16 amino acids. Here the CDR3 reads CASSQVPRRDTGELFF. The CDR3 coding sequence is TGCGCCAGCAGCCAAGTGCCCCGACGGGACACCGGGGAGCTGTTTTTT.

The V and J genes are TRBV28 and TRBJ2-1; a weak D match, TRBD1 (6 bases). CDR1 is MDHEN and CDR2 is SYDVKM in the germline V gene. V was pared by 5 bases and J by 5 bases, with 13 bases between. This CDR3 region has 14 residues. CDR3 amino acids: CASSPPDRNNEQFF. The CDR3, as DNA: TGTGCCAGCAGTCCCCCCGACAGGAACAATGAGCAGTTCTTC.

This clone turned up a few times. V gene TRBV28 combines with J gene TRBJ2-7, with a possible D match to TRBD1 (6 bases). Germline CDR1 and CDR2: MDHEN and SYDVKM. V lost 5 bases and J lost 4, with 6 bases in between. This CDR3 contains 11 residues. This chain's CDR3 is CASSTGYEQYF. CDR3 coding DNA: TGTGCCAGCAGTACAGGGTACGAGCAGTACTTC.

CDR3 residues: CASSEPGAGENIQYF. The CDR3 coding sequence is TGCGCCAGCAGTGAACCGGGGGCAGGAGAAAACATTCAGTACTTC. The chain links TRBV10-2 to TRBJ2-4, with D perhaps matching TRBD1 or TRBD2 (6 bases each). The CDR3 covers 15 residues. Germline V CDR1 and CDR2: WSHSY, SAAADI. Trimming shortened V by 3 bases and J by 5 bases, and 14 bases separated the two germline ends.

CDR3: CASSAPGLADYNEQFF. CDR3 bases: TGTGCCAGTAGTGCCCCGGGACTAGCGGATTACAATGAGCAGTTCTTC. V and J are TRBV19 and TRBJ2-1, with TRBD2 identical over 11 bases. Germline CDR1 is LNHDA and CDR2 is SQIVND (reference sequence). This CDR3 is built from 16 residues. J gave up 4 bases and V 5 bases, and 7 bases lay outside the gene matches.

The rearrangement uses TRBV18 and TRBJ1-5; TRBD1 aligns across 9 bases. Losses at the gene ends were 3 bases for V and 6 bases for J; bases not matched to a gene: 6. Germline lookup yields CDR1 KGHSH and CDR2 LQKENI. The CDR3 covers 15 residues. CDR3 in DNA: TGTGCCAGCTCACCGGACAGGGGTTGGGGTCAGCCCCAGCATTTT. Its translation: CASSPDRGWGQPQHF.

This chain connects TRBV4-2 to TRBJ2-5, with D unclear. From germline, CDR1 is LGHNA and CDR2 YNFKEQ. This CDR3 is 15 amino acids long. V lost 4 bases to trimming and J lost 2 bases, with 14 bases between them. This CDR3 reads CASSRAHLDQETQYF. The CDR3 nucleotides are TGTGCCAGCAGCCGTGCCCACCTCGATCAAGAGACCCAGTACTTC.

The gene calls are TRBV27 and TRBJ2-1; 8 positions match TRBD1. Trimming took 5 bases from V and 8 from J; bases not matched to a gene: 11. Germline V lookup: CDR1 MNHEY, CDR2 SMNVEV (reference sequence). The CDR3 spans 15 residues. CDR3 coding DNA: TGTGCCAGCAGTCCTAGGGCAGGGGGCAGGGATGAGCAGTTCTTC. Its protein product is CASSPRAGGRDEQFF.

This clone appeared once. The rearrangement links TRBV6-4 to TRBJ2-1; 13 nucleotides align to TRBD2. Germline loops: CDR1 MRHNA, CDR2 SNTAGT. CDR3 length equals 14 residues. V was clipped by 5 bases and J by 10 bases; unmatched bases: 5. The DNA of the CDR3 is TGTGCCAGCAGTTGGACTAGCGGGAGTGGCGAGCAGTTCTTC. This translates into CASSWTSGSGEQFF.

The chain is built from TRBV29-1 and TRBJ2-7; D might be TRBD1 (6 bases). The CDR3 runs to 14 residues. CDR1 SQVTM and CDR2 ANQGSEA come from the germline V gene. Trimming took off 6 bases at V and 1 base at J, with 16 bases between the two ends. CDR3 sequence reads: CSVKTGWASYEQYF. CDR3 nucleotide sequence: TGCAGCGTCAAGACAGGATGGGCGTCCTACGAGCAGTACTTC.

The rearrangement links TRBV9 to TRBJ1-5; 8 bases map to TRBD1. The CDR3 sequence is 15 residues long. Per the germline V gene, CDR1 is SGDLS and CDR2 is YYNGEE. V gave up 4 bases and J gave up 5 bases; unmatched junction bases: 8. CDR3 loop: CASSPDRGGYQPQHF. CDR3 nucleotide sequence: TGTGCCAGCAGCCCCGACAGGGGAGGTTATCAGCCCCAGCATTTT. The full variable domain, rest sourced from reference TRBV9 and TRBJ1-5, is DSGVTQTPKHLITATGQRVTLRCSPRSGDLSVYWYQQSLDQGLQFLIQYYNGEERAKGNILERFSAQQFPDLHSELNLSSLELGDSALYFCASSPDRGGYQPQHFGDGTRLSIL.

This clone came up once. The J gene is TRBJ1-5, the V gene TRBV27; TRBD1 matches 7 bases. The germline CDR1 and CDR2 sequences are MNHEY and SMNVEV (reference sequence). Losses at the gene ends were 6 bases for V and 5 bases for J; bases not matched to a gene: 10. This CDR3 has 15 residues. For the CDR3, the DNA is TGTGCCAGCAGCCCACTCCCAGGGGGGCATCAGCCCCAGCATTTT. Translation gives CASSPLPGGHQPQHF.

This clone showed up just once. The V call is TRBV19, the J call TRBJ2-7, with TRBD1 matching over 8 bases. This CDR3 spans 12 amino acids. J lost 7 bases, V lost 7 bases, and 6 bases had no gene match. From germline, CDR1 is LNHDA and CDR2 SQIVND (reference sequence). The DNA for the CDR3 is TGTGCCAGTACGACAGGGGTCGGAGAGCAGTACTTC. This encodes CASTTGVGEQYF.

The gene calls are TRBV6-6 and TRBJ2-5; 9 positions match TRBD1. There are 14 residues in the CDR3. Per the germline V gene, CDR1 is MNHNY and CDR2 is SVGAGI (reference sequence). V was clipped by 6 bases and J by 3 bases; unmatched bases: 5. For the CDR3, the DNA is TGTGCCAGCAGGGACCGGGACAGGGAAGAGACCCAGTACTTC. Encoded protein: CASRDRDREETQYF.

This chain connects TRBV7-8 to TRBJ1-1; D not certain. The CDR3 contains 15 residues. The germline gives CDR1 SGHVS, CDR2 FQNEAQ. V gave up 1 base and J gave up 1 base, with 10 bases separating them. The CDR3 loop is CASSLVGSPNTEAFF. Written as DNA, the CDR3 is TGTGCCAGCAGCTTAGTTGGCAGCCCGAACACTGAAGCTTTCTTT. Combining the CDR3 with reference TRBV7-8 and TRBJ1-1 gives the whole variable domain GAGVSQSPRYKVAKRGQDVALRCDPISGHVSLFWYQQALGQGPEFLTYFQNEAQLDKSGLPSDRFFAERPEGSVSTLKIQRTQQEDSAVYLCASSLVGSPNTEAFFGQGTRLTVV.

The V call is TRBV29-1, the J call TRBJ1-2, with TRBD1 identical over 10 bases. The germline V gene encodes CDR1 SQVTM and CDR2 ANQGSEA. The CDR3 spans 12 residues. Trimming took 7 bases from V and 6 from J; bases not matched to a gene: 5. The CDR3 sequence: CSGQGAPDGYTF. In DNA form, the CDR3 reads TGCAGCGGACAGGGGGCGCCGGATGGCTACACCTTC.